Below, 18 T cell receptor beta chains from the same sample are listed, as sequenced in a study of CD8 T cells in Susac syndrome. With random hexamers, reverse transcription was performed on about 0.5 to 1 ug of RNA. Using its own MiXCR run on the immunoSEQ multiplex PCR reads, TCRdb lists one record per CDR3 protein. The sample consists of approximately 190,000 distinct CDR3 sequences, 90% to 95% of them appearing once. Sample: CD4+ T cells from PBMCs. These receptors were collected from a human donor with Susac syndrome.

This rearrangement joins TRBV12-3 or TRBV12-4 to TRBJ2-6, with D possibly being TRBD1 or TRBD2 (5 bases each). Trimming took off 3 bases at V and 3 bases at J, with 15 bases between the two ends. This CDR3 contains 17 residues. This chain's CDR3 is CASSFYPGTVGANVLTF. CDR3 DNA: TGTGCCAGCAGTTTTTATCCAGGGACCGTTGGGGCCAACGTCCTGACTTTC.

The chain links TRBV6-5 to TRBJ2-1, with unresolved D. The V end was cut by 6 bases, the J end by 5 bases, with 8 bases between. Germline values: CDR1 MNHEY, CDR2 SVGAGI. The CDR3 extends over 12 amino acids. The CDR3 nucleotides are TGTGCCAGCAGCTCGAGGAACAATGAGCAGTTCTTC. Translated: CASSSRNNEQFF.

This sequence joins TRBV12-3 or TRBV12-4 and TRBJ2-7; TRBD1 is a possible D gene (5 bases). The ends were cut back, 6 bases at V and 5 bases at J, with 14 bases in the middle. The CDR3 length is 13 residues. CDR3 region: CASSRATVHEQYF. The CDR3 DNA is TGTGCCAGCAGCCGCGCGACAGTACACGAGCAGTACTTC.

The chain joins TRBV4-2 to TRBJ2-1; unclear D gene. CDR3 size: 13 residues. Germline V gene sequence: CDR1 LGHNA, CDR2 YNFKEQ. Trimming cost V 0 bases and J 7 bases, with 7 bases left between them. The CDR3: CASSQDPQNEQFF. The CDR3 coding sequence is TGTGCCAGCAGCCAAGATCCCCAGAATGAGCAGTTCTTC.

This clonotype was observed a single time. The V gene is TRBV6-1, the J gene TRBJ2-4, with 9 bases fitting TRBD1. CDR3 length: 16 residues. Trimming removed 6 bases from V and 8 bases from J; junction bases left unmatched: 14. Germline V lookup: CDR1 MNHNS, CDR2 SASEGT. The CDR3 nucleotides are TGTGCCAGCAGCCAACCGGGACAGGGTTCGGGAGACATTCAGTACTTC. Translation gives CASSQPGQGSGDIQYF.

V gene TRBV6-5 combines with J gene TRBJ1-2, with a weak D call TRBD1 (5 bases). The CDR3 spans 13 residues. V shed 2 bases and J shed 8 bases, with 12 bases lying between them. Germline V CDR1 and CDR2: MNHEY, SVGAGI. CDR3 region: CASSYGATRGYTF. CDR3 bases: TGTGCCAGCAGTTACGGGGCTACTCGGGGCTACACCTTC.

The V and J genes are TRBV11-2 and TRBJ1-6; D perhaps matches TRBD1 (6 bases). Germline CDR1 reads SGHAT; CDR2 reads FQNNGV. V was shortened by 6 bases and J by 5 bases, with 11 bases between the two germline ends. The CDR3 consists of 14 residues. The CDR3 loop reads CASRADSNNSPLHF. CDR3 sequence (DNA): TGTGCCAGCAGAGCGGACAGTAATAATTCACCCCTCCACTTT.

The rearrangement joins TRBV2 to TRBJ2-7, with 8 bases identical to TRBD2. This CDR3 spans 16 amino acids. From germline, CDR1 is SNHLY and CDR2 FYNNEI. Germline trimming cut 3 bases from V and 4 bases from J; bases unmatched to any gene: 11. CDR3 amino acids: CASSDEPRGRFYEQYF. Written as DNA, the CDR3 is TGTGCCAGCAGTGACGAGCCTCGCGGGAGGTTTTACGAGCAGTACTTC.

This chain links TRBV11-1 with TRBJ2-7, with 7 bases aligning to TRBD1. Germline CDR1 reads SGHAT; CDR2 reads FQDESV (reference sequence). V gave up 6 bases and J gave up 2 bases; unmatched junction bases: 28. The CDR3 is made up of 21 amino acids. CDR3 bases: TGTGCCAGCAGTCCTCCTCCGAGGGACAGTCTCATCAGTGGAGTTCCCTACGAGCAGTACTTC. Translating gives CASSPPPRDSLISGVPYEQYF. The full variable domain, rest sourced from reference TRBV11-1 and TRBJ2-7, is EAEVAQSPRYKITEKSQAVAFWCDPISGHATLYWYRQILGQGPELLVQFQDESVVDDSQLPKDRFSAERLKGVDSTLKIQPAELGDSAMYLCASSPPPRDSLISGVPYEQYFGPGTRLTVT.

This clonotype appeared once. This rearrangement joins TRBV7-3 to TRBJ2-5, with TRBD2 matching over 8 bases. There are 15 residues in the CDR3. Losses at the gene ends were 3 bases for V and 5 bases for J; bases not matched to a gene: 8. Germline CDR1 and CDR2: SGHTA and FQGTGA. CDR3 protein: CASSFGGAEGETQYF. CDR3 in DNA: TGTGCCAGCAGCTTCGGGGGGGCCGAGGGGGAGACCCAGTACTTC.

The chain uses TRBV7-9 and TRBJ2-6; D remains unclear. CDR3 length equals 17 residues. Trimming removed 3 bases at V and 0 bases at J, with 12 bases between. Looked up from germline, CDR1 is SEHNR and CDR2 is FQNEAQ (reference sequence). The CDR3: CASSFARAVSGANVLTF. The CDR3 DNA follows: TGTGCCAGCAGCTTTGCCAGAGCAGTCTCTGGGGCCAACGTCCTGACTTTC.

A few counts support this clonotype. The rearrangement uses TRBV18 and TRBJ2-3; 10 nucleotides align to TRBD1. Trimming at V came to 6 bases and at J to 3 bases, leaving 3 bases not matched to a gene. The germline V gene encodes CDR1 KGHSH and CDR2 LQKENI. This CDR3 region has 14 residues. CDR3 nucleotides: TGTGCCAGCTCCAAGGGACAGGGGACAGATACGCAGTATTTT. It translates to CASSKGQGTDTQYF.

J is TRBJ2-5 and V is TRBV12-3 or TRBV12-4, with D possibly TRBD1 on 6 matching bases. Trimming stripped 7 bases from V and 4 bases from J, with 16 bases between. This CDR3 is 14 amino acids long. The CDR3 sequence: CASKQTGQIETQYF. CDR3 DNA: TGTGCCAGCAAACAGACAGGTCAAATAGAGACCCAGTACTTC.

The chain uses TRBV6-5 and TRBJ2-3; 8 nucleotides agree with TRBD1. V shed 6 bases and J 3 bases; nucleotides not matched to a gene: 2. Germline V lookup: CDR1 MNHEY, CDR2 SVGAGI. This CDR3 region has 13 residues. This chain's CDR3 is CASSHRGTDTQYF. CDR3 nucleotide sequence: TGTGCCAGCAGCCACAGGGGGACAGATACGCAGTATTTT.

This clonotype was seen a single time. The chain is built from TRBV20-1 and TRBJ1-1, with D uncertain. Germline CDR1 is DFQATT and CDR2 is SNEGSKA (reference sequence). V shed 4 bases and J shed 4 bases, with 16 bases lying between them. The CDR3 contains 14 residues. CDR3 in DNA: TGCAGTGCTATGCGTGAGGGTAGGACCACTGAAGCTTTCTTT. Translated, it gives CSAMREGRTTEAFF.

This clonotype was recorded once. The chain couples TRBV11-2 to TRBJ1-1; unclear D gene. There are 12 residues in the CDR3. Germline V gene data show CDR1 as SGHAT and CDR2 as FQNNGV. V was pared by 2 bases and J by 3 bases, with 4 bases between. CDR3 loop: CASSLKDTEAFF. In DNA form, the CDR3 reads TGTGCCAGCAGCTTAAAGGACACTGAAGCTTTCTTT.

The V call is TRBV1, the J call TRBJ2-3; TRBD2, the D gene given by the table, was not confirmed from the DNA. TRBV1 corresponds to a pseudogene. CDR3 length: 17 residues. This CDR3 is CTSSQDRASERTDTQYF. The CDR3 nucleotides read TGCACCAGCAGCCAAGATAGGGCTAGCGAGCGCACAGATACGCAGTATTTT.

The rearrangement uses TRBV5-4 and TRBJ1-4, with D tentatively TRBD1 (6 bases). Germline CDR1 and CDR2: SGHNT and YYREEE (reference sequence). This CDR3 is 13 amino acids long. Trimming shortened V by 2 bases and J by 8 bases, and 10 bases separated the two germline ends. CDR3 coding DNA: TGTGCCAGCAGCTTACAGGGACAAGAAAAACTGTTTTTT. Protein sequence: CASSLQGQEKLFF.